The entry below gives a single T cell receptor beta chain sequence along with its context. Its antigen is currently unknown. The protocol was immunoSEQ multiplex PCR, while the TCRdb copy is restricted to in-frame clones and leaves out a portion. The sample consists of approximately 410,000 clones, 85% to 90% of them appearing once. The treatment here: some 20 received Ad26.COV2.S at low or high dose, single or two shots; 5 received placebo; per-sample allocation not given. Following the first vaccine or placebo injection, samples were taken on day 63. Built on an Ad26 vector, the vaccine expressed Wuhan-strain SARS-CoV-2 spike. This sample is drawn from a study of Ad26.COV2.S vaccination and SARS-CoV-2 variants. Study-wide results and limits: Recipients given vaccine exceeded placebo recipients in spike-specific TCR breadth.

Germline-derived CDR1 and CDR2 are SGHKS and YYEKEE (reference sequence). V was shortened by 0 bases and J by 0 bases, with 12 bases between the two germline ends. The CDR3 is 16 amino acids. The chain combines TRBV5-5 with TRBJ2-5; D gene unclear. This sequence originates from a person between 18 and 59 years old who received the Ad26.COV2.S COVID-19 vaccine or a placebo. The specimen was peripheral blood, collected in a trial of Ad26.COV2.S vaccine versus placebo. CDR3: CASSLGPDLYQETQYF. CDR3 nucleotides: TGTGCCAGCAGCTTGGGGCCAGATCTATACCAAGAGACCCAGTACTTC.